Below, one T cell receptor (beta chain) is given with its context. Its antigen is not identified. The assay used was immunoSEQ (version v3.0), run at survey level. Profiled with immunoSEQ multiplex PCR; TCRdb holds only in-frame clones, not every one. The sample lists 25,000 to 35,000 clones, roughly 79% occurring once. The data belong to a study of long-term antiretroviral therapy in people with HIV. Treatment locations for all participants with HIV were in the United States. Study findings and constraints: Despite increasing after ART, diversity remained lower than that of transplant donor controls. The clones with expansion before ART were dominant in the repertoire at all time points. HIV repertoires had narrower CDR3 length ranges than controls.

The TCR sequence derives from a woman aged 50 to 60 with HIV. Source: unsorted PBMCs, taken 3.1 years after starting antiretroviral therapy.

The CDR3 bases are TGCGCCAGCAGACAACCGGTCGGGCAAAACACTGAAGCTTTCTTT. Encoded protein: CASRQPVGQNTEAFF. The gene calls are TRBV4-1 and TRBJ1-1, with no clear D. Per the germline V gene, CDR1 is MGHRA and CDR2 is YSYEKL. The CDR3 runs 15 residues. Trimming left V 6 bases short and J 2 bases short, with 16 bases between.